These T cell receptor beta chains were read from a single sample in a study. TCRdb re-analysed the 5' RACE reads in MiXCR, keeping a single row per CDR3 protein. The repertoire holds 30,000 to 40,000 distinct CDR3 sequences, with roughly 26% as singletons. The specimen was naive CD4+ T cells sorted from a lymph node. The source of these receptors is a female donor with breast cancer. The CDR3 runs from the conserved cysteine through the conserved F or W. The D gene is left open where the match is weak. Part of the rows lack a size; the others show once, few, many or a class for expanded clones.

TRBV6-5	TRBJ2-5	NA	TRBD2	TGTGCCAGCAGTTACTCGTTCCTTGGAGCGGGAGGGTTGGAGACCCAGTACTTC	CASSYSFLGAGGLETQYF
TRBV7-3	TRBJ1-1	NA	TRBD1	TGTGCCAGCAGCTTAAGTCCCGGGACAGGGGCGGAAGCTTTCTTT	CASSLSPGTGAEAFF
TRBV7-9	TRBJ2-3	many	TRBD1	TGTGCCAGCAGTGGACAGGGGAGGGGAGATACGCAGTATTTT	CASSGQGRGDTQYF
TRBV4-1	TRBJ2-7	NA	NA	TGCGCCAGCAGCCAAGAAGGGTTTCCATCCTACGAGCAGTACTTC	CASSQEGFPSYEQYF
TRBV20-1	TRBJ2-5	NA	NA	TGCAGTGCTAGACGATTTACGGAAACCCAAGAGACCCAGTACTTC	CSARRFTETQETQYF
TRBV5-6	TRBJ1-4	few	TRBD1	TGTGCCAGCAGCTTCGGACAGGGGAGTGAAAAACTGTTTTTT	CASSFGQGSEKLFF
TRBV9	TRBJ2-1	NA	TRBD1	TGTGCCAGCAGCGGGGACAGGTCCGACAATGAGCAGTTCTTC	CASSGDRSDNEQFF
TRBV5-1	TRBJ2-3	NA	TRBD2	TGCGCCAGCAGCTTGGAGAGCGGGGGGCAAGGGGGTACGCAGTATTTT	CASSLESGGQGGTQYF
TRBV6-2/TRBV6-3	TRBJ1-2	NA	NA	TGTGCCAGCCAACAGCTTGAGCCGGGACGCTTGAGGGGCGACACCTTC	CASQQLEPGRLRGDTF
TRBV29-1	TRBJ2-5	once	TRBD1	TGCAGCGTTGAACCGGGACAGGGGGCTAAAGAGACCCAGTACTTC	CSVEPGQGAKETQYF
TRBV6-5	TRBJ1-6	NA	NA	TGTGCCAGCAGTTACGGACCGACCGATTCACCCCTCCACTTT	CASSYGPTDSPLHF
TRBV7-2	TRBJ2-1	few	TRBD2	TGTGCCAGCAGCCCGACCGGGACTAGAGGTGAGCAGTTCTTC	CASSPTGTRGEQFF
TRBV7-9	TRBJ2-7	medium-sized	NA	TGTGCCAGCAGCTTAGCCGGCAGGGGTAAAAACGAGCAGTACTTC	CASSLAGRGKNEQYF
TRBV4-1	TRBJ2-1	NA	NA	TGCACCAGCAACCGGGGTCCAGGGCTCGATGAGCAGTTCTTC	CTSNRGPGLDEQFF
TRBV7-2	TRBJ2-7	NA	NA	TGTGCCAGCAGCCCGACAACTGGGCCAACCTACGAGCTGTACTTC	CASSPTTGPTYELYF
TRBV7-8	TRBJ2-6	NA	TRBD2	TGTGCCAGCAGCCTACCGGGACTAGACCTCTCTGGGGCCAACGTCCTGACTTTC	CASSLPGLDLSGANVLTF
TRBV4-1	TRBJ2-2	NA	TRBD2	TGCGCCAGCAGCCAAGAATTTACTAGCGGGACCGGGGGGCTGTTTTTT	CASSQEFTSGTGGLFF